The text below deals with one T cell receptor beta chain. What it binds is not known. The TCR beta cDNA libraries contained unique molecular identifiers. The source material, about 0.9 to 11 million T cells, gave rise to 510,000 or so cDNA molecules. TCRdb reanalysed the PCR reads using MiXCR and keeps one entry per CDR3 protein. Seen here are 700,000 to 900,000 distinct CDR3 sequences, roughly 50% observed once, and the top ten hold 4% to 5%. The data were obtained in a study of post-analysis software for immune sequencing data. Turning to the study itself: As for disease course, relapsing-remitting, secondary progressive and progressive-relapsing multiple sclerosis were all included.

In germline, CDR1 is SGDLS, CDR2 YYNGEE. The V gene end was trimmed by 2 bases and the J gene end by 7 bases; junction bases not matched to a gene: 18. This CDR3 spans 20 amino acids. Study findings and constraints: Controls significantly exceeded multiple sclerosis patients in normalized Chao1 diversity. Strong same-batch co-clustering of samples appeared with F measure clustering. Included in a set of 5 or 6 TRBV segments more frequent in patients than controls were TRBV5-6, TRBV5-1 and TRBV20-1.

The V gene is TRBV9, the J gene TRBJ2-1; 13 bases are shared with TRBD2. Sequencing was performed on blood. The receptor's source is a girl aged 10 to 17 with multiple sclerosis. The CDR3 coding sequence is TGTGCCAGCAGCGTCGGACAGGGCCAAGGACTAGCGGGAGCGGGTAATGAGCAGTTCTTC. This encodes CASSVGQGQGLAGAGNEQFF.